This TCR beta chain was identified in a study of cytomegalovirus exposure and HLA in healthy donors. Study conclusions and caveats: TCR beta sequences reportedly predicted the HLA-A and HLA-B alleles of most subjects accurately. TCR beta V- and J-gene trimming was later associated with a missense DCLRE1C variant.

Vbeta (60) and Jbeta (13) primers were used in the PCR. The protocol was immunoSEQ multiplex PCR, while the TCRdb copy is restricted to in-frame clones and leaves out a portion. The repertoire holds around 90,000 clones, with around 76% as singletons. The germline gives CDR1 SNHLY, CDR2 FYNNEI. This CDR3 region has 13 residues. V was clipped by 4 bases and J by 8 bases, with 12 bases between them. About this clone: Its target is unknown.

The material sequenced was PBMCs. This chain joins TRBV2 and TRBJ1-5; D unclear. The receptor comes from a man aged 30 to 45 in good health and CMV-seronegative. The CDR3 protein is CASSARLTEPQHF. In DNA form, the CDR3 reads TGTGCCAGCAGTGCTCGATTAACAGAGCCCCAGCATTTT. The full variable domain, rest sourced from reference TRBV2 and TRBJ1-5, is EPEVTQTPSHQVTQMGQEVILRCVPISNHLYFYWYRQILGQKVEFLVSFYNNEISEKSEIFDDQFSVERPDGSNFTLKIRSTKLEDSAMYFCASSARLTEPQHFGDGTRLSIL.